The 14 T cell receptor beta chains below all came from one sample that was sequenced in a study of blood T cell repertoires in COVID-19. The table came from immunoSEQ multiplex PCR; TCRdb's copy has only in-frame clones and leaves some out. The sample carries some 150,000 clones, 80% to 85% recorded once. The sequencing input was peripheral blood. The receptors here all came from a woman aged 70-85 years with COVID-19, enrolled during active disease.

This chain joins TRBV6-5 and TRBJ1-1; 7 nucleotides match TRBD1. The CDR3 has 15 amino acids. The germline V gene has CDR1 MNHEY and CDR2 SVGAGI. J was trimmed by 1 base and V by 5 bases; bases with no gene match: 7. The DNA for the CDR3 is TGTGCCAGCAGTCTAGGGGGCAGTACGAACACTGAAGCTTTCTTT. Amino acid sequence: CASSLGGSTNTEAFF.

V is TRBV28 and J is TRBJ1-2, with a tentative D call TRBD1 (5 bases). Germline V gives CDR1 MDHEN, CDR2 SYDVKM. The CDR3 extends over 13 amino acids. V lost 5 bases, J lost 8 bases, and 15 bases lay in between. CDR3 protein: CASSPGLPLGYTF. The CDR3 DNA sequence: TGTGCCAGCAGTCCGGGACTCCCCTTAGGCTACACCTTC.

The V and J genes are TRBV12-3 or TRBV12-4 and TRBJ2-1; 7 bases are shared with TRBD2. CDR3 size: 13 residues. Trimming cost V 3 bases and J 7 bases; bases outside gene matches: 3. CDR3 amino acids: CASSFGRENEQFF. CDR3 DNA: TGTGCCAGCAGTTTTGGGAGGGAGAATGAGCAGTTCTTC.

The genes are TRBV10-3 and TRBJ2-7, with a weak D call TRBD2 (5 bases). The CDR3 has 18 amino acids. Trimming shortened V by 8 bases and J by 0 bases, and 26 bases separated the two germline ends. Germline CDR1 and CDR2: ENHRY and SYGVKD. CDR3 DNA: TGTGCCATCTGTGGAGGCCCAATCACGACTCCGAGCTCCTACGAGCAGTACTTC. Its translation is CAICGGPITTPSSYEQYF.

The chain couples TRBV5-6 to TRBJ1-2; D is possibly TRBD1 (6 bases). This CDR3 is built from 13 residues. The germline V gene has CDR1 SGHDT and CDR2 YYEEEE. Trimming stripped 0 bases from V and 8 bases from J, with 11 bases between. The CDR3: CASSLEGVMGYTF. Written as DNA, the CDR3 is TGTGCCAGCAGCTTGGAGGGGGTAATGGGCTACACCTTC.

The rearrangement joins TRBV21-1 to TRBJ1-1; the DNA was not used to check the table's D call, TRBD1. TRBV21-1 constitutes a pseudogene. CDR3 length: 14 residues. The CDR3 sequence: CASSIDSPHPEAFF. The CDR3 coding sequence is TGTGCCAGCAGCATAGACAGCCCTCATCCTGAAGCTTTCTTT.

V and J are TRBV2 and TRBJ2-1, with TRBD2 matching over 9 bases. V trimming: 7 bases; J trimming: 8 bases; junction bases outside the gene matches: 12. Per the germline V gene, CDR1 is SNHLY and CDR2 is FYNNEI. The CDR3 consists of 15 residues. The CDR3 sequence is CASTERGVSWDEQFF. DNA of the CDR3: TGTGCCAGCACCGAGCGGGGGGTTAGTTGGGATGAGCAGTTCTTC.

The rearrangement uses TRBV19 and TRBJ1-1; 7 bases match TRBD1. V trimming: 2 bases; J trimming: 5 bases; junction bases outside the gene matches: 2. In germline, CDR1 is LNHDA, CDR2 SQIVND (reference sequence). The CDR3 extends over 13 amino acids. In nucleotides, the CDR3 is TGTGCCAGTAGTATAAGGACAGGAACTGAAGCTTTCTTT. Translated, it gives CASSIRTGTEAFF.

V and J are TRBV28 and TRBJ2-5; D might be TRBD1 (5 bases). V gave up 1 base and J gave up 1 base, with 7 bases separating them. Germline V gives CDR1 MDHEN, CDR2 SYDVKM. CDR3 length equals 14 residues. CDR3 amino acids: CASSLSGAQETQYF. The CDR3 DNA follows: TGTGCCAGCAGTTTATCTGGGGCCCAAGAGACCCAGTACTTC.

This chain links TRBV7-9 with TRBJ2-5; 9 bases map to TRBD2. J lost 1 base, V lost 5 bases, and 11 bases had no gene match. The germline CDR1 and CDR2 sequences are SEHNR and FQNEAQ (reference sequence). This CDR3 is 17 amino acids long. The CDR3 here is CASSLKAGGKIQETQYF. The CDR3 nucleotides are TGTGCCAGCAGCCTAAAAGCGGGAGGAAAAATCCAAGAGACCCAGTACTTC.

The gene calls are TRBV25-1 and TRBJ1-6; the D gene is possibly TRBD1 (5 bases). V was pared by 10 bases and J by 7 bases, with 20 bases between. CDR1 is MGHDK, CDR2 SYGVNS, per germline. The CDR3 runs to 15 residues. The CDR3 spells CATMGGPRDNSPLHF. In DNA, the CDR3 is TGTGCCACCATGGGGGGACCGAGGGACAATTCACCCCTCCACTTT. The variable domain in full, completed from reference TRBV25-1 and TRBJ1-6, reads EADIYQTPRYLVIGTGKKITLECSQTMGHDKMYWYQQDPGMELHLIHYSYGVNSTEKGDLSSESTVSRIRTEHFPLTLESARPSHTSQYLCATMGGPRDNSPLHFGNGTRLTVT.

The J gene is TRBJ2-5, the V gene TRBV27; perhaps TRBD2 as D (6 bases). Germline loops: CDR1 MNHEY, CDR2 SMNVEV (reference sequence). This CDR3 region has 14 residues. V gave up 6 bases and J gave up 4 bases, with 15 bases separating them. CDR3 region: CASSWTKRAETQYF. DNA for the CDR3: TGTGCCAGCAGCTGGACTAAGCGGGCAGAGACCCAGTACTTC.

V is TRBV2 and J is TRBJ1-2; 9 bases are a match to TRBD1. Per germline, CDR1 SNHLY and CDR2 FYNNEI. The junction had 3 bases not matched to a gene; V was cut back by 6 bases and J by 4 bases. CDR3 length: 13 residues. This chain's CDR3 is CASRDRGLYGYTF. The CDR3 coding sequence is TGTGCCAGCAGGGACAGGGGTCTCTATGGCTACACCTTC.

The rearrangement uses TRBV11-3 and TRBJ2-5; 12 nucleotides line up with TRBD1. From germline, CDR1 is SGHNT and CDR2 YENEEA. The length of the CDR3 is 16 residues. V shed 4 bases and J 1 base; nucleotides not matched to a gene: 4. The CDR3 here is CASSSGDRGPQETQYF. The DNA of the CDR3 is TGTGCCAGCAGCTCCGGGGACAGGGGGCCCCAAGAGACCCAGTACTTC.